These T cell receptor beta chains were read from a single sample in a study of shared clonotypes between healthy human individuals. Generated by immunoSEQ multiplex PCR, the TCRdb table keeps only in-frame clones and is missing some. Of about 600,000 clones detected, about 96% appear once; the ten largest clones hold 0.045% to 0.06%. The sequenced sample consisted of naive CD4+ T cells sorted from blood. All receptors derive from a woman in her twenties or thirties in good health. CDR3s include the opening cysteine and the closing phenylalanine or tryptophan. A D gene is named only where the DNA matches it firmly. Not all rows give a size; the values are once, few, many and, for expanded clones, a class.

V gene,J gene,clone size,D gene,CDR3 DNA,CDR3 protein
TRBV9,TRBJ1-2,few,TRBD1,TGTGCCAGCAGCGTGACGGGACAGACATCCTATGGCTACACCTTC,CASSVTGQTSYGYTF
TRBV7-3,TRBJ1-2,.,.,TGTGCCAGCAGCCCGGGGGGGGAAGCTGGCTACACCTTC,CASSPGGEAGYTF
TRBV5-1,TRBJ2-7,.,.,TGCGCCAGCAGCTTGGAATTCGGGGGAACCTACGAGCAGTACTTC,CASSLEFGGTYEQYF
TRBV18,TRBJ2-1,.,.,TGTGCCAGCTCACCCACAGGGTACAATGAGCAGTTCTTC,CASSPTGYNEQFF
TRBV18,TRBJ2-2,.,.,TGTGCCAGCTCACCACCGAGCACCGGGGAGCTGTTTTTT,CASSPPSTGELFF
TRBV6-4,TRBJ1-2,.,.,TGTGCCAGCAGTGCCGGGACTAACTATGGCTACACCTTC,CASSAGTNYGYTF
TRBV25-1,TRBJ1-2,.,TRBD1,TGTGCCAGCAGGGAGACAGGGCTGAGCGGCTACACCTTC,CASRETGLSGYTF
TRBV28,TRBJ1-4,once,.,TGTGCCAGCAGTCAATCGGAGGGAGCTCGAGAAAAACTGTTTTTT,CASSQSEGAREKLFF
TRBV10-2,TRBJ1-5,.,TRBD1,TGCGCCAGCAGTGAGTCGGTCACAGGGGTCGGAATCGATCAGCCCCAGCATTTT,CASSESVTGVGIDQPQHF
TRBV28,TRBJ2-4,.,.,TGTGCCAGCAGTTTGGGGCAGGGGTGGGCCAAAAACATTCAGTACTTC,CASSLGQGWAKNIQYF
TRBV27,TRBJ1-2,.,TRBD1,TGTGCCAGCAGTAGCCTGGGACAGGGAGAAAGCTATGGCTACACCTTC,CASSSLGQGESYGYTF
TRBV28,TRBJ2-2,.,.,TGTGCCAGCAGTCCCTCCGGACGTGAGGGGATCGCCGGGGAGCTGTTTTTT,CASSPSGREGIAGELFF
TRBV29-1,TRBJ1-2,few,TRBD1,TGCAGCGCGCGGGACAGGGACGACTATGGCTACACCTTC,CSARDRDDYGYTF
TRBV5-5,TRBJ2-7,.,TRBD1,TGTGCCAGCAGGGCCCCCGGGACAGGGAGCTACGAGCAGTACTTC,CASRAPGTGSYEQYF
TRBV15,TRBJ1-2,.,.,TGTGCCACCAGCAGAGTTCGGGCTAACTATGGCTACACCTTC,CATSRVRANYGYTF
TRBV5-6,TRBJ1-4,.,.,TGTGCCAGCAGCTTTTACGGCAGTACAACTAATGAAAAACTGTTTTTT,CASSFYGSTTNEKLFF
TRBV6-6,TRBJ1-2,.,.,TGTGCCAGCAGCCCCGACAGAGAAAACTCATATGGCTACACCTTC,CASSPDRENSYGYTF
TRBV6-1,TRBJ2-1,.,.,TGTGCCAGCAACCGGCCGGCTTCCCTTAACAATGAGCAGTTCTTC,CASNRPASLNNEQFF
TRBV28,TRBJ2-3,.,.,TGTGCCAGCAGGCCGGGGCCCGGCACATATACGCAGTATTTT,CASRPGPGTYTQYF
TRBV14,TRBJ2-3,.,TRBD2,TGTGCCAGCAGCCAAGAGGGCGCGGGAGTCAGCACAGATACGCAGTATTTT,CASSQEGAGVSTDTQYF
TRBV2,TRBJ1-1,.,.,TGTGCCAGCACGTGGACAGAGAACACTGAAGCTTTCTTT,CASTWTENTEAFF
TRBV4-1,TRBJ2-1,once,.,TGCGCCAGCAGCGGCCAGCCAAATGAGCAGTTCTTC,CASSGQPNEQFF
TRBV4-1,TRBJ2-1,.,.,TGCGCCAGCAGCCAATCGGACTTTCACTCCTACAATGAGCAGTTCTTC,CASSQSDFHSYNEQFF
TRBV27,TRBJ1-1,.,TRBD1,TGTGCCAGCAGAGGGACAGTTGGTGGCACTGAAGCTTTCTTT,CASRGTVGGTEAFF
TRBV2,TRBJ2-7,.,TRBD2,TGTGCCAGCAGTGGGGAGGCGGGAGGCCTGGTTGCGGGGTACTTC,CASSGEAGGLVAGYF
TRBV6-5,TRBJ2-1,.,TRBD1,TGTGCCAGCAAGATCCACAGGGGGCGGTTAAAGCAGTTCTTC,CASKIHRGRLKQFF
TRBV19,TRBJ2-7,once,TRBD2,TGTGCCAGTAGCACCGGGACTAGCAGATTCTACGAGCAGTACTTC,CASSTGTSRFYEQYF
TRBV7-9,TRBJ2-5,.,TRBD1,TGTGCCAGCAGCCCAGGACAGGGAGAGACCCAGTACTTC,CASSPGQGETQYF
TRBV7-2,TRBJ2-4,.,TRBD1,TGTGCCAGCAGCTTAGAACAGGGGGGCATTCAGTACTTC,CASSLEQGGIQYF
TRBV19,TRBJ2-7,.,TRBD2,TGTGCCAGTAGTATAGGAAGGGACTACCTATACGAGCAGTACTTC,CASSIGRDYLYEQYF
TRBV21-1,TRBJ1-3,.,.,TGTGCCAGCAGCAAAGACCAGGGCCAAAGCTCTGGAAACACCATATATTTT,CASSKDQGQSSGNTIYF
TRBV6-6,TRBJ2-2,.,.,TGTGCCAGCAGTACGGACAGCCCCGGGCCCGGGGAGCTGTTTTTT,CASSTDSPGPGELFF
TRBV11-2,TRBJ2-3,.,.,TGTGCCAGCAGCTTAGCTACAGATACGCAGTATTTT,CASSLATDTQYF
TRBV18,TRBJ1-2,once,.,TGTGCCAGCTCACCACCGGTCGAAGGGTATGGCTACACCTTC,CASSPPVEGYGYTF
TRBV2,TRBJ2-2,.,.,TGTGCCAGCAGTGACCAAGAAACCGGGGAGCTGTTTTTT,CASSDQETGELFF
TRBV5-4,TRBJ1-3,.,.,TGTGCCAGCAGCACCGCCAGGGACTCTGGAAACACCATATATTTT,CASSTARDSGNTIYF
TRBV4-2,TRBJ2-5,.,.,TGTGCCAGCACCCTACTCGGGAGCGAGACCCAGTACTTC,CASTLLGSETQYF
TRBV2,TRBJ2-2,.,TRBD1,TGTGCCAGTTCTTGGGACAGGGGTCTCTTCACCGGGGAGCTGTTTTTT,CASSWDRGLFTGELFF
TRBV25-1,TRBJ1-3,.,.,TGTGCCAGCAGTGAAGGTTGGAACACCATATATTTT,CASSEGWNTIYF
TRBV6-5,TRBJ2-2,.,TRBD1,TGTGCCAGCAGGCACCGGGACAGGGACACCGGGGAGCTGTTTTTT,CASRHRDRDTGELFF
TRBV11-2,TRBJ2-3,.,.,TGTGCCAGCAACCCGATCCTGGGTACGCAGTATTTT,CASNPILGTQYF
TRBV28,TRBJ2-5,.,.,TGTGCCAGCAGTTTAGTAGGGAAAGAGACCCAGTACTTC,CASSLVGKETQYF
TRBV19,TRBJ2-3,once,.,TGTGCCAGTAGTATCCAGGGGGGTACGCAGTATTTT,CASSIQGGTQYF
TRBV2,TRBJ2-1,.,.,TGTGCCAGCAGTCCCTCCGGGGTTCCGAGGGATGAGCAGTTCTTC,CASSPSGVPRDEQFF